This passage covers 32 T cell receptor beta chains from one sample sequenced in a study of T cells after yellow fever vaccination. MiXCR was run by TCRdb on the 5' RACE reads, yielding one entry per CDR3 protein. The table shows 200,000 to 300,000 distinct CDR3 sequences, with around 6.7% occurring only once. The sequencing used CD4+ T cells sorted from PBMCs, collected on the day of the yellow fever booster vaccination. Receptors were obtained from a man aged 25-40 years who received the YFV17D yellow fever vaccine.

The sample holds many counts of this clonotype. This sequence joins TRBV19 and TRBJ1-5; D is unresolved. The germline V gene has CDR1 LNHDA and CDR2 SQIVND (reference sequence). The CDR3 runs to 15 residues. Trimming stripped 6 bases from V and 3 bases from J, with 15 bases between. CDR3 protein: CASSLTASVNQPQHF. As DNA, the CDR3 is TGTGCCAGTAGCCTCACAGCGAGCGTCAATCAGCCCCAGCATTTT. The entire variable domain, with the rest obtained from reference TRBV19 and TRBJ1-5, is as follows: DGGITQSPKYLFRKEGQNVTLSCEQNLNHDAMYWYRQDPGQGLRLIYYSQIVNDFQKGDIAEGYSVSREKKESFPLTVTSAQKNPTAFYLCASSLTASVNQPQHFGDGTRLSIL.

With respect to this clonotype: This may be a read error: a much more frequent sequence differs by one nucleotide. The V gene is TRBV20-1, the J gene TRBJ2-2, with D possibly being TRBD1 or TRBD2 (7 bases each). In germline, CDR1 is DFQATT, CDR2 SNEGSKA (reference sequence). The CDR3 has 14 amino acids. The CDR3 protein is CSARDSRGSGKLFF. CDR3 nucleotides: TGCAGTGCTAGAGATTCCAGGGGGAGCGGGAAGCTGTTTTTT.

This sequence joins TRBV20-1 and TRBJ2-1, with 11 bases identical to TRBD2. The junction had 16 bases not matched to a gene; V was cut back by 6 bases and J by 9 bases. Germline CDR1 and CDR2: DFQATT and SNEGSKA (reference sequence). The length of the CDR3 is 16 residues. The CDR3 loop is CSALREGLAAWFEQFF. The CDR3 nucleotides are TGCAGTGCCCTGAGGGAGGGACTAGCGGCTTGGTTTGAGCAGTTCTTC.

The table lists this clonotype with a few counts. The chain links TRBV28 to TRBJ2-1, with 11 bases identical to TRBD2. V dropped 4 bases and J dropped 2; count of bases not matched to a gene: 4. Germline loops: CDR1 MDHEN, CDR2 SYDVKM. The CDR3 is made up of 16 amino acids. CDR3 nucleotide sequence: TGTGCCAGCAGTTCCCGACTAGCGGGAACCTACAATGAGCAGTTCTTC. It codes for CASSSRLAGTYNEQFF. The variable domain in full, with the rest retrieved from reference TRBV28 and TRBJ2-1, is DVKVTQSSRYLVKRTGEKVFLECVQDMDHENMFWYRQDPGLGLRLIYFSYDVKMKEKGDIPEGYSVSREKKERFSLILESASTNQTSMYLCASSSRLAGTYNEQFFGPGTRLTVL.

J is TRBJ2-3 and V is TRBV3-1, with D uncertain. CDR3 size: 12 residues. The germline V gene encodes CDR1 LGHDT and CDR2 YNNKEL (reference sequence). V was clipped by 1 base and J by 9 bases, with 8 bases between them. This CDR3 reads CASSQAISTQYF. The CDR3 nucleotides read TGTGCCAGCAGCCAAGCGATTTCGACGCAGTATTTT.

This clonotype has a handful of counts. The genes are TRBV5-4 and TRBJ2-2, with D possibly matching TRBD2 (5 bases). V was shortened by 0 bases and J by 4 bases, with 7 bases between the two germline ends. CDR1 is SGHNT, CDR2 YYREEE, per germline (reference sequence). This CDR3 is 14 amino acids long. The CDR3 is CASSLDGITGELFF. CDR3 sequence (DNA): TGTGCCAGCAGCTTGGACGGGATCACCGGGGAGCTGTTTTTT.

This clonotype was observed at least ten times. The chain links TRBV5-1 to TRBJ2-3; D remains unclear. The germline V and J ends were trimmed by 2 bases and 0 bases, with 13 bases remaining between them. Germline-derived CDR1 and CDR2 are SGHRS and YFSETQ. The length of the CDR3 is 16 residues. This chain's CDR3 is CASSFRAVSSTDTQYF. The CDR3 nucleotides read TGCGCCAGCAGCTTTAGAGCAGTTTCTAGCACAGATACGCAGTATTTT.

This clonotype was observed many times. The rearrangement uses TRBV7-2 and TRBJ2-5; 8 positions agree with TRBD2. Trimming cost V 0 bases and J 5 bases; bases outside gene matches: 8. Per germline, CDR1 SGHTA and CDR2 FQGNSA. This CDR3 region has 16 residues. The CDR3 DNA follows: TGTGCCAGCAGCTTAGCAATTAGCGGGACGCTCGAGACCCAGTACTTC. Translating gives CASSLAISGTLETQYF.

Ten or more counts support this clonotype. The J gene is TRBJ2-5, the V gene TRBV7-9; 11 nucleotides align to TRBD2. The V gene's germline CDR1 is SEHNR and CDR2 FQNEAQ (reference sequence). This CDR3 spans 16 amino acids. The V and J ends lost 4 bases and 3 bases, in that order; junction bases with no gene match: 7. The CDR3 nucleotides are TGTGCCAGCAGCTGGCCGCTAGCGGGAGGTAAAGAGACCCAGTACTTC. It specifies CASSWPLAGGKETQYF. The full variable domain, in which reference TRBV7-9 and TRBJ2-5 provide the parts outside the CDR3, is DTGVSQNPRHKITKRGQNVTFRCDPISEHNRLYWYRQTLGQGPEFLTYFQNEAQLEKSRLLSDRFSAERPKGSFSTLEIQRTEQGDSAMYLCASSWPLAGGKETQYFGPGTRLLVL.

This clonotype was seen only a few times. The chain combines TRBV6-1 with TRBJ2-7, with a tentative D call TRBD1 (5 bases). Trimming took off 1 base at V and 2 bases at J, with 15 bases between the two ends. Germline loops: CDR1 MNHNS, CDR2 SASEGT. The length of the CDR3 is 16 residues. CDR3 sequence: CASSEDPGPRAYEQYF. DNA of the CDR3: TGTGCCAGCAGTGAAGATCCAGGGCCGAGAGCCTACGAGCAGTACTTC.

In this sample, this clonotype turned up a few times. This chain connects TRBV7-3 to TRBJ2-3; no firm D call. Trimming removed 1 base from V and 3 bases from J, with 17 bases in between. Germline CDR1 SGHTA, CDR2 FQGTGA. This CDR3 region has 17 residues. The CDR3 sequence is CASSLNPGRVGTDTQYF. CDR3 nucleotide sequence: TGTGCCAGCAGCTTAAACCCGGGTAGAGTTGGGACAGATACGCAGTATTTT.

This clonotype occurred a few times. The chain links TRBV7-9 to TRBJ2-7; 14 bases align to TRBD2. This CDR3 has 16 residues. The germline CDR1 and CDR2 sequences are SEHNR and FQNEAQ (reference sequence). The junction had 13 bases not matched to a gene; V was cut back by 8 bases and J by 7 bases. CDR3 DNA: TGTGCCAGCTCGGGGACTAGCGGGAGTCTAGCGGGTGAGCAGTACTTC. Protein product: CASSGTSGSLAGEQYF.

This clonotype was counted at least ten times. V is TRBV7-2 and J is TRBJ2-1; D could derive from TRBD1 or TRBD2 (5 bases each). The germline V gene has CDR1 SGHTA and CDR2 FQGNSA. The CDR3 sequence is 15 residues long. Trimming pared 1 base from V and 8 bases from J, leaving 15 bases between. CDR3 in DNA: TGTGCCAGCAGCTTAGGGTCCCAGAGGGGCGATGAGCAGTTCTTC. As protein: CASSLGSQRGDEQFF.

The chain links TRBV30 to TRBJ2-7; no firm D call. CDR1 and CDR2 from the germline V gene are GTSNPN and SVGIG (reference sequence). The CDR3 spans 16 residues. Trimming shortened V by 0 bases and J by 4 bases, and 19 bases separated the two germline ends. DNA of the CDR3: TGTGCCTGGAGTGTAAATTTTGCCTCGAGAGGTTACGAGCAGTACTTC. It encodes CAWSVNFASRGYEQYF.

This clonotype was counted a single time. A much larger clonotype is one base distant, so this may be a read error. The V and J genes are TRBV7-6 and TRBJ2-2; D possibly matches TRBD1 or TRBD2 (5 bases each). Germline V gene lookup returns CDR1 SGHVS and CDR2 FNYEAQ. This CDR3 comprises 15 residues. The V end lost 1 base, the J end lost 6 bases, and 12 bases lay between the germline ends. The CDR3 bases are TGTGCCAGCAGCTTAGTTACTTCGGGGCCCGGGGAGCTGTTTTTT. As protein: CASSLVTSGPGELFF.

The chain uses TRBV12-5 and TRBJ1-1; D is possibly TRBD1 (5 bases). CDR3 length: 13 amino acids. Trimming took off 6 bases at V and 12 bases at J, with 20 bases between the two ends. CDR1 is LGHNT and CDR2 is FRNRAP in the germline V gene. The CDR3 DNA is TGTGCTAGTGGCCCCTCGGGGGGAGGTGGAACTTTCTTT. It encodes CASGPSGGGGTFF.

This clonotype appeared many times. The rearrangement uses TRBV12-3 or TRBV12-4 and TRBJ2-1; D is uncertain. Deletions cut 6 bases from V and 4 bases from J, with 10 bases between. The CDR3 is 13 residues long. The CDR3 here is CASRPSVYNEQFF. The CDR3 region has the DNA TGTGCCAGCAGGCCCTCCGTGTACAATGAGCAGTTCTTC.

This clonotype occurred a few times. The chain uses TRBV11-2 and TRBJ2-3; TRBD2 agrees at 9 bases. This CDR3 has 13 residues. The V segment lost 3 bases and the J segment 8 bases; nucleotides outside the gene matches: 3. Germline V gene sequence: CDR1 SGHAT, CDR2 FQNNGV. The CDR3 coding sequence is TGTGCCAGCAGCTTGCCGGGACTAGCTACGCAGTATTTT. Translated, it gives CASSLPGLATQYF.

This clonotype was seen more than once but under ten times. V gene TRBV5-6 combines with J gene TRBJ2-3, with 11 nucleotides matching TRBD2. This CDR3 contains 17 residues. Losses at the gene ends were 4 bases for V and 6 bases for J; bases not matched to a gene: 13. Germline V gene data show CDR1 as SGHDT and CDR2 as YYEEEE. In nucleotides, the CDR3 is TGTGCCAGCAGCCGCCGTATGACTAGCGGGACTGTGGATACGCAGTATTTT. It encodes CASSRRMTSGTVDTQYF.

This clonotype was observed a handful of times. The chain combines TRBV9 with TRBJ2-3; TRBD2 might be the D (5 bases). Trimming pared 1 base from V and 4 bases from J, leaving 13 bases between. The CDR3 is 15 residues long. The germline CDR1 and CDR2 sequences are SGDLS and YYNGEE. CDR3 loop: CASSVRLAMSDTQYF. DNA of the CDR3: TGTGCCAGCAGCGTACGGCTAGCCATGTCAGATACGCAGTATTTT. The full variable domain, with the rest looked up from reference TRBV9 and TRBJ2-3, is DSGVTQTPKHLITATGQRVTLRCSPRSGDLSVYWYQQSLDQGLQFLIQYYNGEERAKGNILERFSAQQFPDLHSELNLSSLELGDSALYFCASSVRLAMSDTQYFGPGTRLTVL.

This clonotype appeared a few times. J is TRBJ2-1 and V is TRBV7-2; 13 positions match TRBD2. Looked up from germline, CDR1 is SGHTA and CDR2 is FQGNSA. V shed 5 bases, J shed 9 bases, and the junction held 1 base outside the gene matches. The CDR3 totals 13 residues. The CDR3 nucleotides are TGTGCCAGCAGCACTAGCGGGAGGGGTGAGCAGTTCTTC. This gives the protein CASSTSGRGEQFF.

This clonotype was seen at least ten times. V usage is TRBV20-1 and J usage is TRBJ2-3, with D perhaps matching TRBD2 (5 bases). This CDR3 is 17 amino acids long. Germline CDR1 and CDR2: DFQATT and SNEGSKA (reference sequence). V lost 1 base to trimming and J lost 3 bases, with 20 bases between them. In DNA, the CDR3 is TGCAGTGCTAGAGGACTCGAGGGCTACCGTGCGACAGATACGCAGTATTTT. It translates to CSARGLEGYRATDTQYF.

As to this clonotype: One junction end does not reproduce the germline sequence, and a read error may be involved. J is TRBJ2-6 and V is TRBV29-1, with TRBD1 matching 9 bases. CDR1 is SQVTM, CDR2 ANQGSEA, per germline. This CDR3 is built from 14 residues. The CDR3 sequence is CSVETGGGANVPTF. The CDR3 DNA reads as TGCAGCGTGGAGACAGGGGGTGGGGCCAACGTCCCGACTTTC.

This clonotype was recorded at least ten times. The chain carries TRBV5-1 and TRBJ2-7; tentatively, D is TRBD1 (6 bases). Trimming cost V 5 bases and J 0 bases, with 18 bases left between them. The CDR3 is made up of 16 amino acids. The germline CDR1 and CDR2 sequences are SGHRS and YFSETQ. Written as DNA, the CDR3 is TGCGCCAGCAGATCCACTCCGGGACAAGCCTCCTACGAGCAGTACTTC. Encoded protein: CASRSTPGQASYEQYF.

V gene TRBV7-9 combines with J gene TRBJ1-4; D not resolved. This CDR3 region has 15 residues. V was trimmed by 3 bases and J by 4 bases, leaving 12 bases between them. CDR1 SEHNR and CDR2 FQNEAQ come from the germline V gene (reference sequence). The CDR3 protein is CASSLLTGFNEKLFF. The CDR3, as DNA: TGTGCCAGCAGCTTGCTGACGGGGTTTAATGAAAAACTGTTTTTT.

This clonotype was seen ten or more times. This chain joins TRBV12-3 or TRBV12-4 and TRBJ2-2; D is uncertain. The V and J ends lost 6 bases and 7 bases respectively, with 12 bases between them. The CDR3 has 13 amino acids. For the CDR3, the DNA is TGTGCCAGCAGCCCCCGCCAAAACGGGGAGCTGTTTTTT. Protein product: CASSPRQNGELFF.

This clonotype was counted ten times or more. The chain joins TRBV5-6 to TRBJ2-5; D is possibly TRBD1 or TRBD2 (5 bases each). Germline CDR1 and CDR2: SGHDT and YYEEEE. Trimming removed 6 bases at V and 6 bases at J, with 18 bases between. The CDR3 is 14 amino acids. CDR3 DNA sequence: TGTGCCAGCACCGACGACCGGGGCGGACAGACCCAGTACTTC. This encodes CASTDDRGGQTQYF. Together with reference TRBV5-6 and TRBJ2-5, the CDR3 gives the full variable domain: DAGVTQSPTHLIKTRGQQVTLRCSPKSGHDTVSWYQQALGQGPQFIFQYYEEEERQRGNFPDRFSGHQFPNYSSELNVNALLLGDSALYLCASTDDRGGQTQYFGPGTRLLVL.

In this sample, this clonotype turned up many times. This chain links TRBV4-2 with TRBJ2-5; no definite D call. Germline CDR1 reads LGHNA; CDR2 reads YNFKEQ. CDR3 length: 13 residues. The V end lost 0 bases, the J end lost 5 bases, and 7 bases lay between the germline ends. The CDR3 DNA reads TGTGCCAGCAGCCAAGAGAACCGGGAGACCCAGTACTTC. This encodes CASSQENRETQYF.

The chain couples TRBV5-1 to TRBJ2-3; a weak D match, TRBD2 (5 bases). The CDR3 spans 14 residues. The germline gives CDR1 SGHRS, CDR2 YFSETQ. V was pared by 0 bases and J by 6 bases, with 11 bases between. CDR3 DNA: TGCGCCAGCAGCTTGGCCTCGGAGGTCGATACGCAGTATTTT. It yields the protein CASSLASEVDTQYF. Based on the CDR3 plus reference TRBV5-1 and TRBJ2-3, the full variable domain is KAGVTQTPRYLIKTRGQQVTLSCSPISGHRSVSWYQQTPGQGLQFLFEYFSETQRNKGNFPGRFSGRQFSNSRSEMNVSTLELGDSALYLCASSLASEVDTQYFGPGTRLTVL.

At least ten counts were recorded for this clonotype. This rearrangement joins TRBV10-3 to TRBJ2-7; D tentatively reads TRBD1 or TRBD2 (7 bases each). V shed 8 bases and J shed 5 bases, with 22 bases lying between them. Germline V CDR1 and CDR2: ENHRY, SYGVKD. The CDR3 totals 15 residues. The CDR3 sequence is CAISRGRESPHEQYF. In DNA, the CDR3 is TGTGCCATCTCCAGGGGGAGGGAGTCTCCCCACGAGCAGTACTTC.

In this sample, this clonotype turned up many times. This chain links TRBV29-1 with TRBJ2-7, with D perhaps TRBD1 or TRBD2 (5 bases each). Germline CDR1 is SQVTM and CDR2 is ANQGSEA. V lost 4 bases to trimming and J lost 4 bases, with 14 bases between them. The CDR3 runs 13 residues. CDR3: CSVVPNGGYEQYF. CDR3 bases: TGCAGCGTTGTTCCAAATGGGGGTTACGAGCAGTACTTC.

The CDR3 here is CASSTRGQGRGNTIYF. The CDR3 DNA sequence: TGTGCCAGCAGCACCCGAGGACAGGGGAGGGGAAACACCATATATTTT. The chain carries TRBV7-9 and TRBJ1-3, with 9 positions matching TRBD1. The V and J ends lost 5 bases and 4 bases, in that order; junction bases with no gene match: 9. CDR3 length: 16 amino acids. Germline values: CDR1 SEHNR, CDR2 FQNEAQ (reference sequence). The full variable domain, completed using reference TRBV7-9 and TRBJ1-3, is DTGVSQNPRHKITKRGQNVTFRCDPISEHNRLYWYRQTLGQGPEFLTYFQNEAQLEKSRLLSDRFSAERPKGSFSTLEIQRTEQGDSAMYLCASSTRGQGRGNTIYFGEGSWLTVV.